The rows below give T cell receptor beta chains drawn from one sample of a study of OX40 agonist ivuxolimab in advanced cancers. Measured with immunoSEQ multiplex PCR; TCRdb has only the in-frame clones, and not every one. The sample carries approximately 67,000 clones, around 80% recorded once. Specimen: CD4+ or CD8+ T cells sorted from blood, collected in a trial of the OX40 agonist ivuxolimab. The receptors shown here come from an adult with an advanced solid tumor such as melanoma, head and neck, liver or kidney cancer. Each CDR3 is given with its conserved first and last residue. The D gene is left open where the match is weak. Only part of the rows carry a size: once, few, many, or a class if the clone is expanded.

TRBJ1-3,NA,NA,TRBV7-9,CASSLSGGGGNTIYF,TGTGCCAGCAGCTTATCGGGAGGAGGTGGAAACACCATATATTTT
TRBJ1-5,NA,NA,TRBV5-1,CASSLGPEYSNQPQHF,TGCGCCAGCAGCTTGGGGCCAGAGTATAGCAATCAGCCCCAGCATTTT
TRBJ1-2,NA,NA,TRBV19,CASSISRGYGYTF,TGTGCCAGTAGTATAAGCAGGGGCTATGGCTACACCTTC
TRBJ1-2,NA,NA,TRBV2,CASSHTYLSPYGYTF,TGTGCCAGCAGTCACACCTATTTGAGTCCCTATGGCTACACCTTC
TRBJ2-5,NA,TRBD1,TRBV7-2,CASSPDRVRETQYF,TGTGCCAGCAGCCCGGACAGGGTGCGAGAGACCCAGTACTTC
TRBJ2-4,NA,TRBD1,TRBV28,CASSLWEHRDRALAKNIQYF,TGTGCCAGCAGTTTATGGGAACACCGGGACAGAGCACTAGCCAAAAACATTCAGTACTTC
TRBJ2-5,NA,NA,TRBV28,CASSLAGRGTQYF,TGTGCCAGCAGTTTAGCGGGGCGGGGGACCCAGTACTTC
TRBJ1-2,NA,TRBD1,TRBV7-9,CASSRATGGSGGYTF,TGTGCCAGCAGCCGGGCAACAGGGGGCTCTGGAGGCTACACCTTC
TRBJ1-6,NA,NA,TRBV4-3,CASSQGGASSPLHF,TGCGCCAGCAGCCAAGGGGGGGCAAGTTCACCCCTCCACTTT
TRBJ1-4,NA,TRBD1,TRBV5-4,CASSSREGQANEKLFF,TGTGCCAGCAGCTCCAGGGAGGGACAGGCTAATGAAAAACTGTTTTTT
TRBJ1-5,few,NA,TRBV19,CASSTLEFSNQPQHF,TGTGCCAGTAGTACCCTAGAGTTTAGCAATCAGCCCCAGCATTTT
TRBJ2-1,NA,TRBD2,TRBV6-1,CATKLAGSYNEQFF,TGTGCCACCAAGTTAGCGGGGTCCTACAATGAGCAGTTCTTC
TRBJ2-7,NA,NA,TRBV28,CASSFGHLYEQYF,TGTGCCAGCAGTTTTGGGCATCTCTACGAGCAGTACTTC
TRBJ1-2,NA,TRBD1,TRBV18,CASSPLSTPVIGRDRDYGYTF,TGTGCCAGCTCACCACTCTCTACTCCCGTCATCGGCCGGGACAGGGACTATGGCTACACCTTC
TRBJ2-1,NA,TRBD1,TRBV11-3,CASSGGQGYNEQFF,TGTGCCAGCAGCGGAGGACAGGGCTACAATGAGCAGTTCTTC
TRBJ1-3,few,NA,TRBV30,CAWDSAGYGGYGNTIYF,TGTGCCTGGGACTCAGCTGGGTACGGGGGCTATGGAAACACCATATATTTT
TRBJ2-1,NA,TRBD2,TRBV4-1,CASSHTSGGADEQFF,TGCGCCAGCAGCCATACTAGCGGGGGGGCGGATGAGCAGTTCTTC
TRBJ1-2,NA,TRBD1,TRBV5-1,CASRGGSNYGYTF,TGCGCCAGCAGAGGGGGCTCTAACTATGGCTACACCTTC
TRBJ2-1,NA,TRBD1,TRBV11-3,CASSFRTGGYNEQFF,TGTGCCAGCAGCTTCAGGACAGGGGGCTACAATGAGCAGTTCTTC
TRBJ2-3,NA,TRBD1,TRBV27,CASSPRRTGDKTDTQYF,TGTGCCAGCAGTCCGAGGAGGACAGGGGATAAGACAGATACGCAGTATTTT
TRBJ1-1,NA,NA,TRBV20-1,CSARDGNQGLF,TGCAGTGCTAGAGATGGTAATCAAGGACTGTTT
TRBJ2-1,NA,NA,TRBV7-3,CASSSPRYGRNEQFF,TGTGCCAGCAGCTCCCCCAGATATGGAAGGAATGAGCAGTTCTTC
TRBJ1-2,NA,NA,TRBV5-4,CASSLAGDNYGYTF,TGTGCCAGCAGCTTGGCCGGGGATAACTATGGCTACACCTTC
TRBJ2-1,NA,TRBD2,TRBV6-5,CASRDYAHEQFF,TGTGCCAGCCGGGACTACGCCCATGAGCAGTTCTTC
TRBJ2-6,NA,NA,TRBV5-6,CASSFVSGANVLTF,TGTGCCAGCAGCTTCGTCTCTGGGGCCAACGTCCTGACTTTC